These T cell receptor beta chains were read from a single sample in a study of T cells in Graves' hyperthyroidism and ophthalmopathy. Via MiXCR, TCRdb re-called the multiplex PCR reads, giving one row per CDR3 protein. Of roughly 380,000 distinct CDR3 sequences listed, 11% to 15% are singletons. The specimen sequenced was blood. Receptor source: a woman aged 55-69 years with Graves' hyperthyroidism. The CDR3 runs from the conserved cysteine through the conserved F or W. Fields, in order: J gene, clone size, V gene, D gene, CDR3 protein, CDR3 DNA. D genes are given only for firm matches. Some rows have no size entry. The others give once, few or many, or a class for an expanded clone.

TRBJ1-5 many TRBV24-1 NA CATSDTRGGNQPQHF TGTGCCACCAGTGATACCCGGGGAGGCAATCAGCCCCAGCATTTT
TRBJ2-1 NA TRBV20-1 TRBD2 CSATGTSGRDTEQFF TGCAGTGCTACCGGGACTAGCGGGAGAGATACTGAGCAGTTCTTC
TRBJ1-1 many TRBV11-3 NA CASSLTYRLLMNTEAFF TGTGCCAGCAGCTTAACATATCGTTTACTTATGAACACTGAAGCTTTCTTT
TRBJ1-3 many TRBV20-1 TRBD1 CSARVRGRDRNTIYF TGCAGTGCTAGAGTCAGGGGGCGTGATAGAAACACCATATATTTT
TRBJ2-7 few TRBV6-2/TRBV6-3 NA CASSYDRAGGNYEQYF TGTGCCAGCAGTTACGACAGGGCGGGGGGTAACTACGAGCAGTACTTC
TRBJ2-5 few TRBV5-1 TRBD2 CASSRMGGETQYF TGCGCCAGCAGTCGTATGGGAGGGGAGACCCAGTACTTC
TRBJ2-7 NA TRBV7-9 TRBD1 CASSLNDRGYEQYF TGTGCCAGCAGCTTAAATGACAGGGGGTACGAGCAGTACTTC
TRBJ2-7 many TRBV20-1 NA CSAHSGGNPNEQYF TGCAGTGCCCACAGTGGAGGGAACCCCAACGAGCAGTACTTC
TRBJ1-2 many TRBV5-1 NA CASSRETDYYGYTF TGCGCCAGCAGCCGGGAGACAGATTACTATGGCTACACCTTC
TRBJ2-7 few TRBV27 NA CASRTNYEQYF TGTGCCAGCAGGACCAACTACGAGCAGTACTTC
TRBJ1-5 many TRBV7-9 NA CASTKGRGSNQPQHF TGTGCCAGCACCAAAGGGAGGGGCAGCAATCAGCCCCAGCATTTT
TRBJ2-3 many TRBV2 NA CASGESTDTQYF TGTGCCAGCGGCGAAAGCACAGATACGCAGTATTTT
TRBJ2-7 many TRBV2 TRBD2 CASSTGLAKEEQYF TGTGCCAGCAGTACGGGACTAGCGAAAGAAGAGCAGTACTTC
TRBJ1-4 NA TRBV29-1 NA CSAVIYGQGGEKLFF TGCAGCGCTGTGATTTATGGGCAGGGAGGTGAAAAACTGTTTTTT
TRBJ2-3 many TRBV20-1 TRBD2 CSASGRLAVKEYF TGCAGTGCTAGTGGGAGACTAGCGGTAAAGGAGTATTTT
TRBJ2-7 few TRBV4-1 TRBD1 CASSQESGQGAGEQYF TGCGCCAGCAGCCAAGAATCCGGACAGGGGGCTGGCGAGCAGTACTTC
TRBJ1-1 many TRBV9 NA CASTRLLDSNTEAFF TGTGCCAGCACACGCCTACTCGACAGCAACACTGAAGCTTTCTTT
TRBJ2-4 NA TRBV12-3/TRBV12-4 NA CASSARFHIQYF TGTGCCAGCAGTGCAAGGTTTCACATTCAGTACTTC
TRBJ2-3 NA TRBV5-1 TRBD2 CASSISGDVDTQYF TGCGCCAGCAGCATTAGCGGGGACGTGGATACGCAGTATTTT
TRBJ2-1 NA TRBV6-2/TRBV6-3 TRBD2 CAGLTSGSSYNEQFF TGTGCCGGATTGACTAGCGGTAGCTCCTACAATGAGCAGTTCTTC
TRBJ2-1 many TRBV10-3 TRBD2 CAISESTFVAGGYNEQFF TGTGCCATCAGTGAGTCGACCTTTGTAGCGGGAGGTTACAATGAGCAGTTCTTC
TRBJ1-5 many TRBV11-2 NA CASSTQGVNQPQHF TGTGCCAGCTCAACGCAGGGAGTCAATCAGCCCCAGCATTTT
TRBJ2-7 many TRBV20-1 TRBD1 CSAREWGQAGGHEQYF TGCAGTGCTAGAGAGTGGGGACAGGCCGGGGGACACGAGCAGTACTTC
TRBJ2-3 many TRBV6-1 TRBD2 CASSVLAIADTQYF TGTGCCAGCAGTGTACTAGCGATTGCAGATACGCAGTATTTT
TRBJ2-2 once TRBV5-1 NA CASTREKGHGELFF TGCGCCAGCACCCGGGAAAAAGGGCACGGGGAGCTGTTTTTT
TRBJ2-5 few TRBV7-9 NA CASSLVQQQETQYF TGTGCCAGCAGCTTAGTACAGCAACAAGAGACCCAGTACTTC
TRBJ2-3 many TRBV11-2 NA CASSSRWGTTPIDTQYF TGTGCCAGCAGCTCCCGTTGGGGAACGACCCCGATTGATACGCAGTATTTT
TRBJ2-7 many TRBV5-1 TRBD1 CASSSTGGDYNEQYF TGCGCCAGCAGCTCCACAGGGGGCGATTACAACGAGCAGTACTTC
TRBJ2-1 NA TRBV6-2/TRBV6-3 TRBD1 CASSYPTDRGSYNEQFF TGTGCCAGCAGTTACCCAACGGACAGGGGATCCTACAATGAGCAGTTCTTC
TRBJ2-1 many TRBV13 TRBD1 CASSGPGQGAYNEQFF TGTGCCAGCAGCGGCCCGGGACAGGGGGCTTACAATGAGCAGTTCTTC
TRBJ2-1 many TRBV12-3/TRBV12-4 TRBD1 CASSLRTGLGGSSYNEQFF TGTGCCAGCAGTTTGCGGACAGGGCTGGGCGGGTCCTCCTACAATGAGCAGTTCTTC
TRBJ2-1 many TRBV12-5 NA CASGGPVGGNEQFF TGTGCTAGTGGTGGCCCCGTGGGGGGCAATGAGCAGTTCTTC
TRBJ1-2 NA TRBV2 TRBD1 CASSVLTGAYGYTF TGTGCCAGCAGTGTTCTGACAGGGGCCTATGGCTACACCTTC
TRBJ2-1 many TRBV20-1 NA CSATTGFSYNEQFF TGCAGTGCGACAACTGGATTCTCCTACAATGAGCAGTTCTTC
TRBJ1-2 many TRBV20-1 TRBD1 CSATTGQGAYGYTF TGCAGTGCTACCACCGGACAGGGGGCCTATGGCTACACCTTC
TRBJ2-3 few TRBV7-3 TRBD2 CASSLLLAGGQDTQYF TGTGCCAGCAGCCTCCTACTAGCGGGAGGACAAGATACGCAGTATTTT
TRBJ2-5 NA TRBV11-3 TRBD2 CASSLLGSGGPPKYF TGTGCCAGCAGCTTACTAGGGAGCGGGGGACCGCCAAAGTACTTC
TRBJ2-3 many TRBV10-3 NA CAINYPDSRTDTQYF TGTGCCATCAACTATCCGGACAGCCGCACAGATACGCAGTATTTT
TRBJ2-3 many TRBV20-1 NA CSARDWADTQYF TGCAGTGCTAGGGACTGGGCAGATACGCAGTATTTT
TRBJ2-7 many TRBV28 NA CASSLPRGGYEQYF TGTGCCAGCAGTCTTCCCCGGGGAGGCTACGAGCAGTACTTC
TRBJ1-5 NA TRBV27 NA CASSHGGGQPQHF TGTGCCAGCAGTCATGGGGGAGGTCAGCCCCAGCATTTT
TRBJ1-1 many TRBV2 NA CARSAVNTEAFF TGTGCCAGGTCAGCAGTGAACACTGAAGCTTTCTTT
TRBJ2-7 NA TRBV12-3/TRBV12-4 TRBD1 CASSYSRDRSSYEQYF TGTGCCAGCAGTTACTCGCGGGACAGGAGCTCCTACGAGCAGTACTTC
TRBJ2-2 few TRBV12-3/TRBV12-4 NA CASTNVGGRLFF TGTGCCAGCACTAACGTAGGAGGCCGGCTGTTTTTT
TRBJ2-7 many TRBV29-1 NA CSVGRNYEQYF TGCAGCGTTGGACGGAACTACGAGCAGTACTTC